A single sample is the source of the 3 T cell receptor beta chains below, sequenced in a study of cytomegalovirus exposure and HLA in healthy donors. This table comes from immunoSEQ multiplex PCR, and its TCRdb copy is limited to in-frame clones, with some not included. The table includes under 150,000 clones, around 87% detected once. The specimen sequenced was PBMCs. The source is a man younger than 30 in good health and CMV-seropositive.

CDR3 region: CASSLGGLAGLSGELFF. The CDR3 coding sequence is TGTGCCAGCAGCTTAGGGGGACTAGCGGGGCTTTCCGGGGAGCTGTTTTTT. This rearrangement joins TRBV11-3 to TRBJ2-2; 13 positions match TRBD2. The CDR3 is 17 residues long. The V and J ends lost 1 base and 6 bases, in that order; junction bases with no gene match: 5. Looked up from germline, CDR1 is SGHNT and CDR2 is YENEEA.

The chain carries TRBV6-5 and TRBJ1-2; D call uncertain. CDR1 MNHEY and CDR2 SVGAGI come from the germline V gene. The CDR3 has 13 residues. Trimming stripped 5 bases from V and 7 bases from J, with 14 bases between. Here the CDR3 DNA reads TGTGCCAGCAGTCATGGGGAAGGGAGTGGCTACACCTTC. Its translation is CASSHGEGSGYTF.

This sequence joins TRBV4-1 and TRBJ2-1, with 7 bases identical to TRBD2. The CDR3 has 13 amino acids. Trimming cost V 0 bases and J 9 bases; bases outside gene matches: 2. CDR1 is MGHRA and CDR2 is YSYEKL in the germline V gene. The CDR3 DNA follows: TGCGCCAGCAGCCAAGATCGCGGGGGTGAGCAGTTCTTC. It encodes CASSQDRGGEQFF.